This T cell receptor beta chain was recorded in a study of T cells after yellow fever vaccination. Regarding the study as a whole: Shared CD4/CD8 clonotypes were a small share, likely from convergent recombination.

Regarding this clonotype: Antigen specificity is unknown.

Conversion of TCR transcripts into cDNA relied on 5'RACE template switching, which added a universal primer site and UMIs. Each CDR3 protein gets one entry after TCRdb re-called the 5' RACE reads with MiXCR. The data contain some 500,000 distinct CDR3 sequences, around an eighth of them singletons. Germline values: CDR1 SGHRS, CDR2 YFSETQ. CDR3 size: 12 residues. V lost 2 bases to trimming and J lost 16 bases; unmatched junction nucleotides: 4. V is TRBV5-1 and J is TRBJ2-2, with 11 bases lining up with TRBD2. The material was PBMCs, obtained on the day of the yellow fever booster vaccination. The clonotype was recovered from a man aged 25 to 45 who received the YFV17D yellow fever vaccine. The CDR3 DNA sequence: TGCGCCAGCAGCTTTGAGGGGACTAGCGGGTTTTTT. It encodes CASSFEGTSGFF.